This T cell receptor beta chain was retrieved from a study of T cell responses to AZD1222 COVID-19 vaccine. Some second doses came at about 4 weeks and others at about 12 weeks; these were pooled. Produced via immunoSEQ multiplex PCR; TCRdb's table is partial and in-frame only. Of 20,000 to 30,000 clones listed, approximately 85% were seen once; the top ten hold 2.5% to 3%. CDR3 size: 15 residues. Trimming at V came to 4 bases and at J to 7 bases, leaving 9 bases not matched to a gene. From germline, CDR1 is SGHRS and CDR2 YFSETQ. Sequenced material: peripheral blood, taken 28 days after the second AZD1222 dose. V gene TRBV5-1 combines with J gene TRBJ2-2, with 8 positions matching TRBD1. This sequence was found in an adult who received the AZD1222 COVID-19 vaccine. CDR3 loop: CASSIGTGTDGELFF. The CDR3, as DNA: TGCGCCAGCAGCATAGGGACAGGAACAGACGGGGAGCTGTTTTTT.